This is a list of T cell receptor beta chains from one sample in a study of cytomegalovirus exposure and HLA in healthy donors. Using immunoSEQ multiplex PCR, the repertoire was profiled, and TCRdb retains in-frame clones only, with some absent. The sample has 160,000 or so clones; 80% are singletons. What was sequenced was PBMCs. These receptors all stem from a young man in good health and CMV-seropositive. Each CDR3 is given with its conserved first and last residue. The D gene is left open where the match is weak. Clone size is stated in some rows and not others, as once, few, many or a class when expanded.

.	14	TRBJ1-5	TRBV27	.	TGTGCCAGCAGTTTACCGGGTCTCAATCAGCCCCAGCATTTT	CASSLPGLNQPQHF
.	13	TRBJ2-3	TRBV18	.	TGTGCCAGCTCACCACCGGAGGCAGATACGCAGTATTTT	CASSPPEADTQYF
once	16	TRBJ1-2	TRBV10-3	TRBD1	TGTGCCATCAGTGAGGGAAACACAGGGGGCGGCTATGGCTACACCTTC	CAISEGNTGGGYGYTF
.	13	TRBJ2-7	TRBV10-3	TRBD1	TGTGCCGCCGGCCGGGACAGATCCTACGAGCAGTACTTC	CAAGRDRSYEQYF
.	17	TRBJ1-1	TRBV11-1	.	TGTGCCAGCAGCCTATACCTTAGGGGGGGAGGCAACACTGAAGCTTTCTTT	CASSLYLRGGGNTEAFF
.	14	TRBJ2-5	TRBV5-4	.	TGTGCCAGCAGGGAGGAGGTAGGCCAAGAGACCCAGTACTTC	CASREEVGQETQYF
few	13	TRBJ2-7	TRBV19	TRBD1	TGTGCCAGTAAAGAGACAGGGTCCTACGAGCAGTACTTC	CASKETGSYEQYF
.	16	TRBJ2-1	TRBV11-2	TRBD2	TGTGCCAGCAGCTTATACCCCCCGGGACTAAACAATGAGCAGTTCTTC	CASSLYPPGLNNEQFF
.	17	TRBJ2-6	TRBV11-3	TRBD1	TGTGCCAGCAGCCCCGGGACAGGGACGGAGGGGGCCAACGGCCTGACTTTC	CASSPGTGTEGANGLTF
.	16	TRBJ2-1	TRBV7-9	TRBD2	TGTGCCAGCAGCCCAGGACTAGCGGGGTACTACAATGAGCAGTTCTTC	CASSPGLAGYYNEQFF
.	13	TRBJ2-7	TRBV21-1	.	TGTGTGGTAGGGGGCAGGGGCTCCTACGAGCAGTACTTC	CVVGGRGSYEQYF
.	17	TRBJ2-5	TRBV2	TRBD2	TGTGCCAGCAGTGAGCTAGCGGGAGGCGAATTCCAAGAGACCCAGTACTTC	CASSELAGGEFQETQYF
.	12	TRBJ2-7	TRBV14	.	TGTGCCAGCAGCCAAGTCCGGGGAGAGCAGTACTTC	CASSQVRGEQYF
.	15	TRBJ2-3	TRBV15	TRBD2	TGTGCCACCAGCAGACTAGCGGGGGTCACAGATACGCAGTATTTT	CATSRLAGVTDTQYF
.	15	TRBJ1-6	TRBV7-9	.	TGTGCCTCCCGTTACAGGGAGGGAGGTAATTCACCCCTCCACTTT	CASRYREGGNSPLHF
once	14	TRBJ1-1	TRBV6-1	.	TGTGCCAGCACCGGAAGGGGAACGGGCACTGAAGCTTTCTTT	CASTGRGTGTEAFF
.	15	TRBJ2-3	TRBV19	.	TGTGCCAGTATGACCGGCCCGACTAGCACAGATACGCAGTATTTT	CASMTGPTSTDTQYF
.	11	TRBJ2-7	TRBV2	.	TGTGCCAGCTCCTCCGGCTACGAGCAGTACTTC	CASSSGYEQYF
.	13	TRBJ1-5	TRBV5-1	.	TGCGCCAGCAGCGCGGACATCAATCAGCCCCAGCATTTT	CASSADINQPQHF
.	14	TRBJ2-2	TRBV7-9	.	TGTGCCAGCAGCTTATCCGGTAACACCGGGGAGCTGTTTTTT	CASSLSGNTGELFF
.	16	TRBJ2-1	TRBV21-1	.	TGTGCCAGCAGCAAAGGGATGAAGGGGACCTACAATGAGCAGTTCTTC	CASSKGMKGTYNEQFF
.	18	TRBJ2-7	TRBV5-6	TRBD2	TGTGCCAGCAGCTGGGATCTAGCGGGGGCGATCGGCTCCTACGAGCAGTACTTC	CASSWDLAGAIGSYEQYF
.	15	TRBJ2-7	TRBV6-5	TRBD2	TGTGCCAGCAGTCCCCGACTAGCGGCCCCGTTAGAGCAGTACTTC	CASSPRLAAPLEQYF
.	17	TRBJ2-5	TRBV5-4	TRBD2	TGTGCCAGCAGCCCAGGGACTAGCGGGAGAACGGGAGAGACCCAGTACTTC	CASSPGTSGRTGETQYF
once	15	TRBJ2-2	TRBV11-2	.	TGTGCCAGCAGCTTAATGAGCAGGGGATCCGGGGAGCTGTTTTTT	CASSLMSRGSGELFF
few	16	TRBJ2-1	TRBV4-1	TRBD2	TGCGCCAGCAGCAGGGATAGGAGTAGCGGGAGCAATGAGCAGTTCTTC	CASSRDRSSGSNEQFF
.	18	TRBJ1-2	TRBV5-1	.	TGCGCCAGCAGCGGCATGGGGGACGGGAGAAAGAGTAACTATGGCTACACCTTC	CASSGMGDGRKSNYGYTF
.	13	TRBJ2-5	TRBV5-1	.	TGCGCCAGCAGCCTGGGACCAGGAGAGACCCAGTACTTC	CASSLGPGETQYF
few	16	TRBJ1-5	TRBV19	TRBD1	TGTGCCAGTAGTACCCGGACAGGGGGCATTAATCAGCCCCAGCATTTT	CASSTRTGGINQPQHF
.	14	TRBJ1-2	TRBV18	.	TGTGCCAGCTCCAGTTCGGTTTCCGGGTATGGCTACACCTTC	CASSSSVSGYGYTF
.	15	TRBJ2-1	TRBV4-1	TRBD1	TGCGCCAGCAGCCCTTCGAGGGGGCGATACAATGAGCAGTTCTTC	CASSPSRGRYNEQFF
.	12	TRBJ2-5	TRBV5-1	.	TGCGCCAGCAGCTTGACAGAAGAGACCCAGTACTTC	CASSLTEETQYF
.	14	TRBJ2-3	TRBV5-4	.	TGTGCCAGCAGCATGCGTACGAGCACAGATACGCAGTATTTT	CASSMRTSTDTQYF
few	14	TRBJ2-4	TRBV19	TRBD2	TGTGCCAGTAGTTCTAGCGGGAGAAAAAACATTCAGTACTTC	CASSSSGRKNIQYF
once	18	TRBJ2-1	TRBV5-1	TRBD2	TGCGCCAGCAGCCAAGGACTAGCGGGGGGGCCGCCCTACAATGAGCAGTTCTTC	CASSQGLAGGPPYNEQFF
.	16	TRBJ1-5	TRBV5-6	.	TGTGCCAGCAGCTTGAGTCTGGAGTATAGCAATCAGCCCCAGCATTTT	CASSLSLEYSNQPQHF
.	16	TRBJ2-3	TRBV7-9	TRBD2	TGTGCCAGCAGCTTAGGACTAGCGGGGACCACAGATACGCAGTATTTT	CASSLGLAGTTDTQYF
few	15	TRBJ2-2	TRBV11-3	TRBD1	TGTGCCAGCAGCTCACGGGACAGGGGGCCTGGGGAGCTGTTTTTT	CASSSRDRGPGELFF
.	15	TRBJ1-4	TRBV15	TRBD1	TGTGCCACCAGCAGAACCGGGACAGCCGATGAAAAACTGTTTTTT	CATSRTGTADEKLFF
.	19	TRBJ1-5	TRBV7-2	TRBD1	TGTGCCAGCAGCATTACCGGGACAGGGGGCGCCGGGAGCAATCAGCCCCAGCATTTT	CASSITGTGGAGSNQPQHF
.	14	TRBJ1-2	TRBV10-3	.	TGTGCCATCAGTGAGAGCACAGGGTTCTATGGCTACACCTTC	CAISESTGFYGYTF